A single sample is the source of the 26 T cell receptor beta chains below, sequenced in a study of beta chain features in type 1 diabetes. Reverse transcribing all isolated RNA meant expressed TCRB transcripts were sequenced. Sequenced by immunoSEQ multiplex PCR; TCRdb stores in-frame clones only, minus some. Of 640,000 or so clones listed, under 15% are singletons. These receptors' targets are unknown. Study conclusions and caveats: Among patients with Type 1 diabetes, TCRB CDR3s were moderately but significantly shorter in every one of the four CD4+ subsets.

The sequencing sample was made of naive CD4+ T cells from blood. These receptor sequences come from a man aged 18 to 30 with type 1 diabetes.

The CDR3 loop reads CAWRGQGVQPQHF. The CDR3 bases are TGTGCCTGGAGGGGACAGGGGGTTCAGCCCCAGCATTTT. This chain joins TRBV30 and TRBJ1-5, with TRBD1 identical over 11 bases. Germline CDR1 GTSNPN, CDR2 SVGIG (reference sequence). Germline trimming cut 3 bases from V and 6 bases from J; bases unmatched to any gene: 1. This CDR3 region has 13 residues.

This clone was observed a handful of times. The chain carries TRBV11-2 and TRBJ2-5; D call uncertain. Trimming shortened V by 4 bases and J by 2 bases, and 11 bases separated the two germline ends. The CDR3 is 14 residues long. Per the germline V gene, CDR1 is SGHAT and CDR2 is FQNNGV. In nucleotides, the CDR3 is TGTGCCAGCAGCTCGAGACACGTACAAGAGACCCAGTACTTC. Translation gives CASSSRHVQETQYF.

The chain couples TRBV5-1 to TRBJ1-1; D gene unclear. In germline, CDR1 is SGHRS, CDR2 YFSETQ. Trimming shortened V by 4 bases and J by 6 bases, and 16 bases separated the two germline ends. The CDR3 is 14 residues long. The CDR3 DNA is TGCGCCAGCAGCCCTCCTGGGTACAGTTCTGAAGCTTTCTTT. This codes for CASSPPGYSSEAFF.

This clone has just a few counts. The chain joins TRBV29-1 to TRBJ2-7; TRBD2 is a possible D gene (5 bases). Germline V gives CDR1 SQVTM, CDR2 ANQGSEA. The CDR3 has 12 amino acids. CDR3 nucleotide sequence: TGCAGTGGGAGACACCCTTCGGGGGAGCAGTACTTC. Its protein is CSGRHPSGEQYF.

The rearrangement links TRBV7-8 to TRBJ1-1; no definite D call. Germline V gene data show CDR1 as SGHVS and CDR2 as FQNEAQ. There are 14 residues in the CDR3. The V gene lost 4 bases and the J gene lost 0 bases, with 9 bases spanning the gap. This CDR3 is CASSYTEMNTEAFF. The DNA of the CDR3 is TGTGCCAGCAGCTATACAGAAATGAACACTGAAGCTTTCTTT.

This chain joins TRBV9 and TRBJ2-2, with TRBD1 identical over 8 bases. V was clipped by 4 bases and J by 1 base; unmatched bases: 3. Germline V gives CDR1 SGDLS, CDR2 YYNGEE. This CDR3 has 15 amino acids. The CDR3 sequence: CASSPRGLNTGELFF. The CDR3 DNA is TGTGCCAGCAGCCCCAGGGGGCTGAACACCGGGGAGCTGTTTTTT.

This clone was seen a few times. The chain has TRBV2 and TRBJ2-7; TRBD1 matches 10 bases. The germline gives CDR1 SNHLY, CDR2 FYNNEI. The CDR3 runs to 14 residues. With 6 bases clipped from V and 0 bases from J, the junction kept 2 bases outside the gene matches. CDR3 bases: TGTGCCAGCAGCAGGACAGGGGGCTCCTACGAGCAGTACTTC. Encoded protein: CASSRTGGSYEQYF.

As for this clone: Other DNA variants within this sample encode the same CDR3. The gene calls are TRBV25-1 and TRBJ1-1; D gene unclear. The CDR3 contains 11 residues. The germline V gene encodes CDR1 MGHDK and CDR2 SYGVNS. V lost 2 bases, J lost 5 bases, and 3 bases lay in between. CDR3 region: CASSESTEAFF. For the CDR3, the DNA is TGTGCCAGCAGTGAAAGTACTGAAGCTTTCTTT.

The chain couples TRBV10-3 to TRBJ1-5, with TRBD1 matching 7 bases. V lost 0 bases, J lost 0 bases, and 5 bases stayed unmatched. The CDR3 contains 17 residues. CDR1 is ENHRY, CDR2 SYGVKD, per germline. The CDR3 DNA reads TGTGCCATCAGTGAGTCGGCGGGACAGTATAGCAATCAGCCCCAGCATTTT. Translation: CAISESAGQYSNQPQHF.

This clone has only a few counts. The chain carries TRBV5-1 and TRBJ1-1, with TRBD1 as a possible D gene (5 bases). CDR3 length equals 15 residues. The germline V and J ends were trimmed by 4 bases and 3 bases, with 16 bases remaining between them. Germline assignment: CDR1 SGHRS and CDR2 YFSETQ. The CDR3 region is CASSPAAGVDTEAFF. In nucleotides, the CDR3 is TGCGCCAGCAGCCCCGCCGCGGGGGTGGACACTGAAGCTTTCTTT.

This clone has only a few counts. The same CDR3 also results from other DNA sequences found in this sample. J is TRBJ1-5 and V is TRBV30; D ambiguous. V lost 1 base and J 6 bases, leaving 10 bases between the germline ends. Germline V gene lookup returns CDR1 GTSNPN and CDR2 SVGIG (reference sequence). This CDR3 has 13 amino acids. CDR3 region: CAWSGGSGQPQHF. CDR3 DNA sequence: TGTGCCTGGAGTGGAGGGTCCGGTCAGCCCCAGCATTTT.

This chain connects TRBV28 to TRBJ1-5; D is undetermined. V was pared by 7 bases and J by 7 bases, with 11 bases between. Germline CDR1 reads MDHEN; CDR2 reads SYDVKM. CDR3 size: 12 residues. CDR3 region: CASTAGSQPQHF. The DNA of the CDR3 is TGTGCCAGCACGGCGGGATCGCAGCCCCAGCATTTT.

The genes are TRBV18 and TRBJ1-5; the D is unclear. The CDR3 length is 14 residues. The V gene lost 2 bases and the J gene lost 5 bases, with 10 bases spanning the gap. Germline V CDR1 and CDR2: KGHSH, LQKENI. As DNA, the CDR3 is TGTGCCAGCTCACCAATGGACGGTGATCAGCCCCAGCATTTT. The encoded protein is CASSPMDGDQPQHF.

This clone was seen only a few times. The J gene is TRBJ2-7, the V gene TRBV25-1; D is tentatively TRBD1 or TRBD2 (5 bases each). With 2 bases removed from V and 0 bases from J, the gap between germline ends came to 14 bases. This CDR3 is 16 amino acids long. The germline CDR1 and CDR2 sequences are MGHDK and SYGVNS. The CDR3 DNA is TGTGCCAGCAGTGAAGGAGGTTTGGACAACTCCTACGAGCAGTACTTC. Translated: CASSEGGLDNSYEQYF.

The table lists this clone with a few counts. V is TRBV11-2 and J is TRBJ1-5, with TRBD1 as a possible D gene (6 bases). Germline V gives CDR1 SGHAT, CDR2 FQNNGV. V was trimmed by 0 bases and J by 2 bases, leaving 8 bases between them. The CDR3 totals 15 residues. The CDR3 region has the DNA TGTGCCAGCAGCTTAGATTCAGGGGGCAATCAGCCCCAGCATTTT. It is translated as CASSLDSGGNQPQHF.

The gene calls are TRBV6-1 and TRBJ2-1; 8 bases align to TRBD2. After removal of 7 bases from V and 2 bases from J, the junction contained 7 bases not matched to a gene. CDR3 length equals 15 residues. CDR1 MNHNS and CDR2 SASEGT come from the germline V gene. CDR3 amino acids: CASTFSGGAYNEQFF. Written as DNA, the CDR3 is TGTGCCAGCACTTTCAGCGGGGGAGCCTACAATGAGCAGTTCTTC.

This clone was seen a few times. The V call is TRBV9, the J call TRBJ1-4, with D unclear. The CDR3 covers 14 residues. Looked up from germline, CDR1 is SGDLS and CDR2 is YYNGEE. V was pared by 0 bases and J by 6 bases, with 9 bases between. This chain's CDR3 is CASSVEAVHEKLFF. The CDR3 DNA reads TGTGCCAGCAGCGTAGAGGCCGTCCATGAAAAACTGTTTTTT.

This chain uses TRBV10-1 with TRBJ2-3; 7 bases are shared with TRBD1. CDR1 WNHNN and CDR2 SYGVQD come from the germline V gene (reference sequence). This CDR3 has 13 amino acids. With V trimmed by 4 bases and J by 3 bases, 1 base remained unmatched. CDR3 loop: CASSGQGTDTQYF. As DNA, the CDR3 is TGCGCCAGCAGTGGACAGGGTACAGATACGCAGTATTTT.

The CDR3 is CASSQGQAIKNIQYF. The CDR3 DNA follows: TGCGCCAGCAGCCAGGGACAGGCTATCAAAAACATTCAGTACTTC. V and J are TRBV5-1 and TRBJ2-4, with 8 bases lining up with TRBD1. Germline CDR1 reads SGHRS; CDR2 reads YFSETQ. The CDR3 has 15 residues. V trimming: 4 bases; J trimming: 3 bases; junction bases outside the gene matches: 6.

The chain links TRBV2 to TRBJ2-6; D call uncertain. Germline V gene sequence: CDR1 SNHLY, CDR2 FYNNEI. Deletions cut 1 base from V and 2 bases from J, with 3 bases between. This CDR3 spans 14 amino acids. CDR3 bases: TGTGCCAGCAGTGAAGGGACTGGGGCCAACGTCCTGACTTTC. It encodes CASSEGTGANVLTF.

This clone turned up a few times. The J gene is TRBJ2-1, the V gene TRBV7-9; 10 bases line up with TRBD1. The germline V gene encodes CDR1 SEHNR and CDR2 FQNEAQ (reference sequence). This CDR3 has 15 amino acids. With 6 bases clipped from V and 2 bases from J, the junction kept 4 bases outside the gene matches. The CDR3 DNA sequence: TGTGCCAGCAGTTCCGGGACAGGGGCCTACAATGAGCAGTTCTTC. Translated: CASSSGTGAYNEQFF.

This clone was seen just once. The chain links TRBV10-3 to TRBJ1-2; 8 bases fit TRBD1. The V segment lost 1 base and the J segment 8 bases; nucleotides outside the gene matches: 3. This CDR3 has 13 amino acids. The germline CDR1 and CDR2 sequences are ENHRY and SYGVKD. The CDR3 nucleotides are TGTGCCATCAGTGAGTACGACAGGGGCGGCTACACCTTC. The encoded protein is CAISEYDRGGYTF.

This chain uses TRBV18 with TRBJ2-3, with unresolved D. The germline V gene encodes CDR1 KGHSH and CDR2 LQKENI. Trimming removed 3 bases at V and 0 bases at J, with 10 bases between. The CDR3 has 15 residues. The CDR3 coding sequence is TGTGCCAGCTCACCTCAGCTGGACAGCACAGATACGCAGTATTTT. The encoded protein is CASSPQLDSTDTQYF.

A few counts support this clone. The chain couples TRBV29-1 to TRBJ2-6; tentative D call: TRBD1 (6 bases). This CDR3 region has 16 residues. Germline loops: CDR1 SQVTM, CDR2 ANQGSEA. CDR3 DNA: TGCAGGGACAGAGGGGCGGTGAACTCTGGGGCCAACGTCCTGACTTTC. Translation gives CRDRGAVNSGANVLTF.

A few counts support this clone. The chain employs TRBV6-6 and TRBJ2-5, with 8 bases that match TRBD1. CDR1 and CDR2 from the germline V gene are MNHNY and SVGAGI (reference sequence). The CDR3 consists of 13 residues. J lost 1 base, V lost 6 bases, and 1 base had no gene match. CDR3 nucleotide sequence: TGTGCCAGCAGACAGGGGGTCCAAGAGACCCAGTACTTC. Translation gives CASRQGVQETQYF.

This clone was seen a few times. This CDR3 reads CASSVGNGQPQHF. CDR3 coding DNA: TGCGCCAGCAGTGTAGGGAACGGGCAGCCCCAGCATTTT. This rearrangement joins TRBV5-1 to TRBJ1-5; D remains unclear. Germline V gene lookup returns CDR1 SGHRS and CDR2 YFSETQ. The CDR3 totals 13 residues. V was cut by 5 bases and J by 7 bases, with 13 bases left in between.